Described below is a single T cell receptor (beta chain) sequence and its context. No antigen is known for it. This record comes from a study of graft-versus-host responses after intestinal transplantation. The table came from immunoSEQ multiplex PCR; TCRdb's copy has only in-frame clones and leaves some out. The top ten clones hold approximately 2.3% of a sample with tens of thousands of clones, more than 80% of them seen once. Per germline, CDR1 SGHNT and CDR2 YYREEE (reference sequence). The length of the CDR3 is 11 residues. V lost 3 bases to trimming and J lost 4 bases, with 2 bases between them. Study findings and constraints: After transplant, early declines in HvG clones were associated with peak levels of circulating GvH clones.

The sequence was obtained from a human patient who received an intestinal transplant, so some T cells may come from the graft donor. V gene TRBV5-4 combines with J gene TRBJ1-5, with unresolved D. This specimen was PBMCs, taken about 330 days after intestinal transplant. CDR3 bases: TGTGCCAGCAGCTCTAATCAGCCCCAGCATTTT. Protein product: CASSSNQPQHF.